The rows below give T cell receptor beta chains drawn from one sample of a study of T-cell memory formation after mild COVID-19. TCRdb re-called the 5' RACE reads with MiXCR, one entry per CDR3 protein. The sample has around 310,000 distinct CDR3 sequences; roughly an eighth are singletons. The material sequenced was PBMCs or a T cell subset sorted from them (not recorded which). Every receptor here comes from a man aged 18 to 30 who had mild COVID-19 (a few samples of this study predate the infection). Cell type and time point are not known. Each CDR3 is given with its conserved first and last residue. D genes are given only for firm matches. Where a row states a size, it is once, few, many or the class of an expanded clone; other rows omit it.

J,V,D,size,DNA,CDR3
TRBJ1-4,TRBV7-9,-,-,TGTGCCAGCAGCTTGGTAACCGACAGAAAACTGTTTTTT,CASSLVTDRKLFF
TRBJ2-5,TRBV15,TRBD2,-,TGTGCCACCAGCAGAGAGAAGCGGGGGGGTGGGGAGACCCAGTACTTC,CATSREKRGGGETQYF
TRBJ2-3,TRBV7-2,TRBD2,many,TGTGCCAGCAGCTTAGTAGCGGGGGCTGGGGATACGCAGTATTTT,CASSLVAGAGDTQYF
TRBJ2-3,TRBV10-3,-,few,TGTGCCATCAGTGAGAGCGGAGACACAGATACGCAGTATTTT,CAISESGDTDTQYF
TRBJ2-7,TRBV7-9,TRBD2,few,TGTGCCAGCAGTCGTAGCGGGGAGCCCTACGAGCAGTACTTC,CASSRSGEPYEQYF
TRBJ2-7,TRBV20-1,TRBD2,few,TGCAGTGCTAGACCCAGCGGGGACTACGAGCAGTACTTC,CSARPSGDYEQYF
TRBJ2-5,TRBV6-5,-,few,TGTGCCAGCAGCCCTCAACCCAAGGACATTTGGTACCAAGAGACCCAGTACTTC,CASSPQPKDIWYQETQYF
TRBJ1-1,TRBV7-2,-,few,TGTGCCAGCAGCTTAGCCGGGGGCTATTCGAACACTGAAGCTTTCTTT,CASSLAGGYSNTEAFF
TRBJ2-1,TRBV7-2,-,-,TGTGCCAGCAGCTCCACAGACTGGGTATCGTTCTTC,CASSSTDWVSFF
TRBJ1-1,TRBV6-2/TRBV6-3,TRBD1,few,TGTGCCAGCATGGGGGCCAGGGGGGTGATGAACACTGAAGCTTTCTTT,CASMGARGVMNTEAFF
TRBJ2-1,TRBV15,-,-,TGTGCCACCAGCAGAGATCGGGGGACACGGAATGAGCAGTTCTTC,CATSRDRGTRNEQFF
TRBJ2-6,TRBV5-1,-,few,TGCGCCAGCAGCTTGTCGGGCGGCTCTGGGGCCAACGTCCTGACTTTC,CASSLSGGSGANVLTF
TRBJ2-5,TRBV11-2,-,-,TGTGCCAGCAGCTCGCCCGGTGGGGCGGAAGAGACCCAGTACTTC,CASSSPGGAEETQYF
TRBJ1-5,TRBV6-5,-,-,TGTGCCAGCAGTTACAGGGCCAATCAGCCCCAGCATTTT,CASSYRANQPQHF
TRBJ2-5,TRBV5-1,-,few,TGCGCCAGCAGCTGGGTGTACCAAGAGACCCAGTACTTC,CASSWVYQETQYF
TRBJ2-3,TRBV24-1,-,-,TGTGCCACCAGTGATTTCCGCAGCACAGATACGCAGTATTTT,CATSDFRSTDTQYF
TRBJ2-1,TRBV19,TRBD1,few,TGTGCCAGTAGTAGAGACAGGGAAGGTTCCTACAATGAGCAGTTCTTC,CASSRDREGSYNEQFF
TRBJ2-5,TRBV20-1,-,few,TGCAGCGCCATCTGGGGGGAGACCCAGTACTTC,CSAIWGETQYF
TRBJ2-1,TRBV7-9,-,-,TGTGCCAGCAACCACAATGAGCAGTTCTTC,CASNHNEQFF